This record concerns one T cell receptor beta chain sequence. Its antigen is unknown. Trimming pared 1 base from V and 12 bases from J, leaving 24 bases between. The CDR3 spans 16 residues. CDR1 is MGHRA, CDR2 YSYEKL, per germline. This sample is drawn from a study of radiation and T cells in renal cell carcinoma. Regarding the study as a whole: Baseline intratumoral clonotype presence is unknown without pretreatment biopsies.

Time point: blood 4 weeks post-SBRT, at nephrectomy. Treatment meaning: 15 Gy SBRT to primary tumor, nephrectomy 4 weeks later. The patient's renal cell carcinoma had clear cell pathology. The assay was immunoSEQ multiplex PCR, and TCRdb's table has in-frame clones only and misses some. The repertoire has about 140,000 clones, approximately 86% of them found once; the top ten carry about a sixth. Sample: blood, taken from a patient whose treatment included radiotherapy and nephrectomy. The receptor was isolated from a woman aged 45 to 65 with renal cell carcinoma. The genes are TRBV4-1 and TRBJ1-1; D gene uncertain. The CDR3 DNA reads TGCGCCAGCAGCCAAGGGCCCAGGCGCTGGGGTCCCTTATCTTTCTTT. This translates into CASSQGPRRWGPLSFF.